A single sample is the source of the 10 T cell receptor beta chains below, sequenced in a study of blood T cell repertoires in COVID-19. Clones were sequenced by immunoSEQ multiplex PCR, and TCRdb holds only the in-frame ones, with some missing. The data show tens of thousands of clones, with about 75% seen just once and about 47% held by the top ten. Source material: peripheral blood. The receptors were gathered from a woman aged 80 or older with acute or convalescent COVID-19.

This chain uses TRBV6-6 with TRBJ1-5; D not certain. The ends were cut back, 5 bases at V and 3 bases at J, with 11 bases in the middle. The CDR3 is made up of 14 amino acids. Germline V gene lookup returns CDR1 MNHNY and CDR2 SVGAGI (reference sequence). The CDR3 loop reads CASSESSPNQPQHF. The CDR3 DNA follows: TGTGCCAGCAGTGAGAGCTCACCCAATCAGCCCCAGCATTTT.

This chain joins TRBV5-1 and TRBJ2-5; TRBD2 aligns across 11 bases. With 0 bases clipped from V and 5 bases from J, the junction kept 9 bases outside the gene matches. Germline V gives CDR1 SGHRS, CDR2 YFSETQ. This CDR3 has 17 residues. For the CDR3, the DNA is TGCGCCAGCAGCTTGGGGATGCTAGCGGGAGGCGGGGAGACCCAGTACTTC. Residues: CASSLGMLAGGGETQYF.

This chain links TRBV5-4 with TRBJ2-5; D ambiguous. The CDR3 extends over 13 amino acids. V lost 2 bases and J lost 0, with 5 bases in between. Germline values: CDR1 SGHNT, CDR2 YYREEE (reference sequence). CDR3 DNA sequence: TGTGCCAGCAGCTTCGGGTACCAAGAGACCCAGTACTTC. Translating it yields CASSFGYQETQYF.

With respect to this clone: Other DNA sequences within the sample encode an identical CDR3. The V gene is TRBV11-2, the J gene TRBJ2-1, with 12 bases fitting TRBD2. This CDR3 spans 15 amino acids. Trimming removed 5 bases from V and 8 bases from J; junction bases left unmatched: 7. Germline V gene data show CDR1 as SGHAT and CDR2 as FQNNGV. The chain's CDR3 is CASSPSSGRAHEQFF. CDR3 coding DNA: TGTGCCAGCAGCCCATCTAGCGGGAGGGCCCATGAGCAGTTCTTC.

This chain connects TRBV4-2 to TRBJ1-2; no firm D call. CDR1 LGHNA and CDR2 YNFKEQ come from the germline V gene. The CDR3 runs to 14 residues. The V end lost 6 bases, the J end lost 5 bases, and 16 bases lay between the germline ends. CDR3 coding DNA: TGTGCCAGCAGGCCCGCAGGCCGAATATATGGCTACACCTTC. Its translation: CASRPAGRIYGYTF.

The gene calls are TRBV12-3 or TRBV12-4 and TRBJ1-2; no reliable D call. The CDR3 covers 12 residues. The ends were cut back, 4 bases at V and 6 bases at J, with 9 bases in the middle. CDR3 residues: CASSWTADGYTF. The CDR3 DNA follows: TGTGCCAGCAGTTGGACTGCAGATGGCTACACCTTC.

The chain couples TRBV24-1 to TRBJ2-3, with TRBD2 matching 7 bases. V trimming: 3 bases; J trimming: 5 bases; junction bases outside the gene matches: 10. The CDR3 contains 16 residues. The germline V gene encodes CDR1 KGHDR and CDR2 SFDVKD. The DNA of the CDR3 is TGTGCCACCAGTGATCCCAACGCGGGAGCGGGAGATACGCAGTATTTT. Its translation: CATSDPNAGAGDTQYF.

This clone has only a few counts. The rearrangement links TRBV3-1 (or the pseudogene TRBV3-2) to TRBJ1-5, with a possible D match to TRBD1 (5 bases). Germline V gene sequence: CDR1 LGHDT, CDR2 YNNKEL (reference sequence). The CDR3 sequence is 14 residues long. The V and J ends lost 1 base and 10 bases respectively, with 14 bases between them. The CDR3 nucleotides read TGTGCCAGCAGCCAAGGCGCAGACAGAGCCCCCCAGCATTTT. Residues: CASSQGADRAPQHF.

This rearrangement joins TRBV3-1 (or the pseudogene TRBV3-2) to TRBJ2-5; D possibly corresponds to TRBD2 (6 bases). CDR1 and CDR2 from the germline V gene are LGHDT and YNNKEL (reference sequence). The CDR3 extends over 15 amino acids. V was shortened by 1 base and J by 4 bases, with 13 bases between the two germline ends. CDR3 nucleotides: TGTGCCAGCAGCCAAGTTGGGGGGTGGCGAGAGACCCAGTACTTC. The encoded protein is CASSQVGGWRETQYF.

This chain links TRBV27 with TRBJ2-7; D might be TRBD1 (5 bases). The CDR3 sequence is 15 residues long. V was shortened by 3 bases and J by 2 bases, with 14 bases between the two germline ends. In germline, CDR1 is MNHEY, CDR2 SMNVEV (reference sequence). The CDR3 reads CASSFGQGLAYEQYF. Written as DNA, the CDR3 is TGTGCCAGCAGTTTTGGGCAGGGCTTAGCCTACGAGCAGTACTTC.